The present entry profiles one TCR beta chain with its context. This sample is part of a study of shared clonotypes between healthy human individuals. On the study more broadly: CD4 naive cells filled three plates per donor, CD4 memory three, CD8 naive two and CD8 memory one.

The naive CD8 population came from CD45RO-negative cells selected for CCR7, without terminally differentiated effector memory CD45RA+ cells. Healthy and HIV-negative, the adult donors had no recent acute infections or vaccinations. The run depth of the assay was deep. TCRdb's table, derived via immunoSEQ multiplex PCR, lists solely in-frame clones and lacks some. The table includes about 2.1 million clones, 93% detected once. Germline V CDR1 and CDR2: SGHAT, FQNNGV. V was trimmed by 1 base and J by 0 bases, leaving 10 bases between them. CDR3 length: 15 residues. This chain uses TRBV11-2 with TRBJ2-7; the D is unclear. Material for sequencing was naive CD8+ T cells from PBMCs. This receptor was obtained from a young man in good health. Some clones in this sample may be carry-over from other donors' samples. CDR3 residues: CASSLGYDGSYEQYF. The CDR3 bases are TGTGCCAGCAGCTTAGGTTATGACGGCTCCTACGAGCAGTACTTC.